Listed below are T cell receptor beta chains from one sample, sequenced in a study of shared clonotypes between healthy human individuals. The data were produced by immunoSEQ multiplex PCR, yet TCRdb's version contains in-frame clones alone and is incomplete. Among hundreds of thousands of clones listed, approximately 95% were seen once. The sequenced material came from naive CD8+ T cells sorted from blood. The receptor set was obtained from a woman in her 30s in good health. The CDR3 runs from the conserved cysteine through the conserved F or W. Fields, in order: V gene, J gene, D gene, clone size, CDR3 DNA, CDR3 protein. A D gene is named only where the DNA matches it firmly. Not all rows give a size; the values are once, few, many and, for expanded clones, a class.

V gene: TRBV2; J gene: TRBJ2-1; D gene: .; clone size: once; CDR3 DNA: TGTGCCAGCAATGCAGGGGTGAATGAGCAGTTCTTC; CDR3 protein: CASNAGVNEQFF
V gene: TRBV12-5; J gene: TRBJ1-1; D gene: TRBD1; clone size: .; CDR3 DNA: TGTGCTAGTGGTTTAGGCAGGGGGTCTGAAGCTTTCTTT; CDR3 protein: CASGLGRGSEAFF
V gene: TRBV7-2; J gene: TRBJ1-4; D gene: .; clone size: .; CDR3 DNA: TGTGCCAGCAGCTTAGTGGGCGGGGAGGAAATTGCAACTAATGAAAAACTGTTTTTT; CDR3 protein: CASSLVGGEEIATNEKLFF
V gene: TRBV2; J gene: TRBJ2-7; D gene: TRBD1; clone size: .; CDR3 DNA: TGTGCCAGCAGCCCGATGGGGACAGGGGGCGGCGAGCAGTACTTC; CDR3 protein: CASSPMGTGGGEQYF
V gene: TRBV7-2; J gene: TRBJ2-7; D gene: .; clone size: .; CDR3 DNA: TGTGCCAGCAGCTTCTTGGGGTACGAGCAGTACTTC; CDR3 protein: CASSFLGYEQYF
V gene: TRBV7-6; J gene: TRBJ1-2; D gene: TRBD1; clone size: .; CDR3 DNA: TGTGCCAGCAGCTACACAGGGGTTAGGGGCTATACCTTC; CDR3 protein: CASSYTGVRGYTF
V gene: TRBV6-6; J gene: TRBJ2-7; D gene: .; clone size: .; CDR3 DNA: TGTGCCAGCAGTTATCCAGGTCAGGGCGATTACGAGCAGTACTTC; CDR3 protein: CASSYPGQGDYEQYF
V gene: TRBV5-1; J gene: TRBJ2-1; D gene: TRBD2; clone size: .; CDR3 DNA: TGCGCCAGCAGCTTGGCCGGTAGCGGGCTTAACAATGAGCAGTTCTTC; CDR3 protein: CASSLAGSGLNNEQFF
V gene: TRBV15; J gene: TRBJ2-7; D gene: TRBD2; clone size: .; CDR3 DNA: TGTGCCACCAGCGGCGGGAGCTACGAGCAGTACTTC; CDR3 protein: CATSGGSYEQYF
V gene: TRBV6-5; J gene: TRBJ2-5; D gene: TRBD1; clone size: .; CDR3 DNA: TGTGCCAGCAGCCTCGACAGGGCCGGAGAGACCCAGTACTTC; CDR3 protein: CASSLDRAGETQYF
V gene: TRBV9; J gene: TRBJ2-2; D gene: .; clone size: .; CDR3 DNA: TGTGCCAGCAGCGGCTGGGGGGTCGGGGAGCTGTTTTTT; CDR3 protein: CASSGWGVGELFF
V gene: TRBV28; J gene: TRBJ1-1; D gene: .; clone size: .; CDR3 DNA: TGTGCCAGCAGTCCAAGGAACACTGAAGCTTTCTTT; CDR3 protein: CASSPRNTEAFF
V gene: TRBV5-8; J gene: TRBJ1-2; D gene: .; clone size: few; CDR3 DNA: TGTGCCAGCAGCTTGGAGGGAGGCTACACCTTC; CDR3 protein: CASSLEGGYTF
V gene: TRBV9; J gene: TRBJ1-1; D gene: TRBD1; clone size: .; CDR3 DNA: TGTGCCAGCAGCGCTACAGGGGCTGAAGCTTTCTTT; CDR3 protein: CASSATGAEAFF
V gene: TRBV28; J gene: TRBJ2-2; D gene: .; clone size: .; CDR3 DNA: TGTGCCACCCGCGGGACGACCTACGGCGGGGAGCTGTTTTTT; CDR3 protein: CATRGTTYGGELFF
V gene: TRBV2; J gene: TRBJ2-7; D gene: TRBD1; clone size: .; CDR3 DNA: TGTGCCAGCAGTGACAGGGGGTGGGAGCAGTACTTC; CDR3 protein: CASSDRGWEQYF
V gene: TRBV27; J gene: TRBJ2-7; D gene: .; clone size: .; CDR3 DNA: TGTGCCAGCAGTTCCACAGGGTACAACGAGCAGTACTTC; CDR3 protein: CASSSTGYNEQYF
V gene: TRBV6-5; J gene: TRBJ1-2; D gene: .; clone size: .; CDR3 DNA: TGTGCCAGCAGTTATAATCCAGTAGGCTATGGCTACACCTTC; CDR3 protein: CASSYNPVGYGYTF
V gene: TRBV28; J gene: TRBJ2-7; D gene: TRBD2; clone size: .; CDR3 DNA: TGTGCCAGCAGTTTACCACTAGCGGGAGACGAGCAGTACTTC; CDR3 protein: CASSLPLAGDEQYF
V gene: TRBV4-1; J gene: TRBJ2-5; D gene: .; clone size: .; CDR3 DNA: TGCGCCAGCAGCCAAGAAAGGGACGGCCAAGAGACCCAGTACTTC; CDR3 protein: CASSQERDGQETQYF
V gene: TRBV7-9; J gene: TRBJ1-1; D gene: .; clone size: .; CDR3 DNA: TGTGCCAGCAGCTTAGATACAGGGCCGGAGTACACTGAAGCTTTCTTT; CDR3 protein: CASSLDTGPEYTEAFF
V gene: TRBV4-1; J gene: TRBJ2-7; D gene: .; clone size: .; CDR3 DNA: TGCGCCAGCAGCCAAGATTCCCGGGGACGCTCCTACGAGCAGTACTTC; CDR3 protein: CASSQDSRGRSYEQYF